This note documents a single T cell receptor beta chain sequence. Here immunoSEQ multiplex PCR was the method, and the copy in TCRdb shows in-frame clones only, minus some. The table has 150,000 to 200,000 clones, around 94% seen once. The entry originates in a study of T cell responses to AZD1222 COVID-19 vaccine. CDR3 size: 15 residues. Germline assignment: CDR1 MNHEY and CDR2 SVGEGT. The V end was cut by 4 bases, the J end by 4 bases, with 15 bases between. This specimen was peripheral blood, taken on day 0 of AZD1222 vaccination. The chain joins TRBV6-2 or TRBV6-3 to TRBJ2-3, with TRBD1 as a possible D gene (5 bases). This TCR derives from an adult in good health. The CDR3, as DNA: TGTGCCAGCAGTTCGAGTAGGGCCAGGGCAGATACGCAGTATTTT. Amino acid sequence: CASSSSRARADTQYF.